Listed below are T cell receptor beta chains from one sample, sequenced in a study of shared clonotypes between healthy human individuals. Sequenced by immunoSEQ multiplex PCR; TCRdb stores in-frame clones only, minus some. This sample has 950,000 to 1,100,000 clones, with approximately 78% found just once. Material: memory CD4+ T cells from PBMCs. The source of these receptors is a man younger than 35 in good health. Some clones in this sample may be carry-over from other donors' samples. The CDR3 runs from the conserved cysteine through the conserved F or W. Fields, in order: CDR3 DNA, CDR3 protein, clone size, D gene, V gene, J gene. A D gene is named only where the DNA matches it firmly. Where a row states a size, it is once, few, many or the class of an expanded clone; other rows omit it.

TGTGCCAGCAGCCGGACTAGCGGAGGCTCCTACAATGAGCAGTTCTTC,CASSRTSGGSYNEQFF,many,TRBD2,TRBV7-2,TRBJ2-1
TGTGCCAGCAGTTGGACCGTCTCCTACGAGCAGTACTTC,CASSWTVSYEQYF,few,-,TRBV28,TRBJ2-7
TGTGCCAGCAGTAATACGGGGTTCTCTAACTATGGCTACACCTTC,CASSNTGFSNYGYTF,-,-,TRBV11-3,TRBJ1-2
TGCGCCAGCAGCGGCGGGACACCCTCCTACGAGCAGTACTTC,CASSGGTPSYEQYF,-,-,TRBV5-1,TRBJ2-7
TGTGCCAGCAGCGTACAGGGTATCTCCTACAATGAGCAGTTCTTC,CASSVQGISYNEQFF,-,-,TRBV6-1,TRBJ2-1
TGTGCCAGCAGTTTATGGGGACAGGTTAACTATGGCTACACCTTC,CASSLWGQVNYGYTF,-,TRBD1,TRBV28,TRBJ1-2
TGCGCCAGCAGCCGCGGGGAAAACTACGAGCAGTACTTC,CASSRGENYEQYF,-,-,TRBV4-1,TRBJ2-7
TGCGCCAGCAGCCCCGGGGCAGGAAGATTTGGTGAAGAGACCCAGTACTTC,CASSPGAGRFGEETQYF,-,-,TRBV5-1,TRBJ2-5
TGCGCCAGCAGCGCCACTAGCGGGGGCCCCTACGAGCAGTACTTC,CASSATSGGPYEQYF,-,TRBD2,TRBV5-1,TRBJ2-7
TGTGCCAGCAGTAAACGGGCCCCGTACGAGCAGTACTTC,CASSKRAPYEQYF,-,-,TRBV28,TRBJ2-7
TGCAGCGTGGCGGGGGGCTCCTACGAGCAGTACTTC,CSVAGGSYEQYF,-,TRBD2,TRBV29-1,TRBJ2-7
TGTGCCAGCAGCCCGTCAGCTAGCGGGAGTTACAATGAGCAGTTCTTC,CASSPSASGSYNEQFF,-,TRBD2,TRBV5-4,TRBJ2-1
TGCAGCATTCAGGGGTACCACGAGCAGTACTTC,CSIQGYHEQYF,-,-,TRBV29-1,TRBJ2-7
TGTGCCAGCAGACCAACCGGCCGGACTAGCGGACACACCGGGGAGCTGTTTTTT,CASRPTGRTSGHTGELFF,-,TRBD2,TRBV4-2,TRBJ2-2
TGTGCCAGCAGCGCCGGGACAGGGCTCGAGCAGTACTTC,CASSAGTGLEQYF,few,TRBD1,TRBV11-1,TRBJ2-7
TGTGCCAGCAGTTTACTATCAGGGTCCTACGAGCAGTACTTC,CASSLLSGSYEQYF,-,-,TRBV28,TRBJ2-7
TGTGCCAGCAGACAGACAGGGTCAAATGAAAAACTGTTTTTT,CASRQTGSNEKLFF,-,TRBD1,TRBV6-5,TRBJ1-4
TGTGCCAGTAGTATTGATCAGGGAGCCAAAAACATTCAGTACTTC,CASSIDQGAKNIQYF,-,-,TRBV19,TRBJ2-4
TGTGCCAGCTCATCCTACAGGACAGATACGCAGTATTTT,CASSSYRTDTQYF,-,-,TRBV18,TRBJ2-3
TGCGCCAGCAGCTTGGATCTCCCAGGGAGCGTCGGGGAGCTGTTTTTT,CASSLDLPGSVGELFF,-,-,TRBV5-1,TRBJ2-2
TGTGCCAGCAGTGCCCCCGGACAGGGGGCGGGCCAGCCCCAGCATTTT,CASSAPGQGAGQPQHF,-,TRBD1,TRBV6-6,TRBJ1-5
TGTGCCAGTAGTACCCGAGGGACAGGGCAGGGGCAGCCCCAGCATTTT,CASSTRGTGQGQPQHF,-,TRBD1,TRBV19,TRBJ1-5
TGTGCCAGCAGTTTGGGAAGGTTAGCGGGAGACCCCGGGGAGCAGTACTTC,CASSLGRLAGDPGEQYF,-,TRBD2,TRBV28,TRBJ2-7
TGTGCCAGCAGAGGGTACGGCTCGTCCTACGAGCAGTACTTC,CASRGYGSSYEQYF,few,-,TRBV27,TRBJ2-7
TGTGCCAGCAGCCGAGGGGGCACAGATACGCAGTATTTT,CASSRGGTDTQYF,-,-,TRBV11-3,TRBJ2-3
TGTGCCAGCAGCGTGGTCGGGCTCAGCTCTGGGGCCAACGTCCTGACTTTC,CASSVVGLSSGANVLTF,-,-,TRBV27,TRBJ2-6
TGTGCCTGGAGTATTCCCCGGGCGGGTGAAGCTTTCTTT,CAWSIPRAGEAFF,-,-,TRBV30,TRBJ1-1